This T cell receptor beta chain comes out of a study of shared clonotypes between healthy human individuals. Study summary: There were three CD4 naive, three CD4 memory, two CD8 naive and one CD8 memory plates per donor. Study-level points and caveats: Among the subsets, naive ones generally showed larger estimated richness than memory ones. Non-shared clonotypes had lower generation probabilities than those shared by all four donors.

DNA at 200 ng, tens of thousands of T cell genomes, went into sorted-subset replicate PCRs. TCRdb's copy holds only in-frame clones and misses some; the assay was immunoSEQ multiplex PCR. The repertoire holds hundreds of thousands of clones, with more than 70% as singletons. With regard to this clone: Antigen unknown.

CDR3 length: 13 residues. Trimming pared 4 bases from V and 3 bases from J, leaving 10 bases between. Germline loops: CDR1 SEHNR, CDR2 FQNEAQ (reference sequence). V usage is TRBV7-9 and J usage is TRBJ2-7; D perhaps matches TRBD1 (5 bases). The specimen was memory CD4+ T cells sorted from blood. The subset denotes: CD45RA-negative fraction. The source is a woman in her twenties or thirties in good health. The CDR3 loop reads CASSSTEGYEQYF. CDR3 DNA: TGTGCCAGCAGCTCGACAGAAGGCTACGAGCAGTACTTC.